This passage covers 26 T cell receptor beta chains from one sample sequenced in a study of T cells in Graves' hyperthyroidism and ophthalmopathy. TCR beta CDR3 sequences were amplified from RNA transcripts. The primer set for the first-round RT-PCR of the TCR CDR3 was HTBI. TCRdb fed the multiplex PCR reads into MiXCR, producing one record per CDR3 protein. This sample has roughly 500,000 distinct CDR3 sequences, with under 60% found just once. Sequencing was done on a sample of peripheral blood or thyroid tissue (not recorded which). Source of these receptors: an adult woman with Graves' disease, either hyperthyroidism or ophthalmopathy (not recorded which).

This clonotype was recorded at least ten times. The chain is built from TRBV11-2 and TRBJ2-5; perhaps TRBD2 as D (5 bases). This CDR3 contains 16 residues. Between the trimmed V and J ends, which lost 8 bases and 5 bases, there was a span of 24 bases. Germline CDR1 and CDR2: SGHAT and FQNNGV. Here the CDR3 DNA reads TGTGCCAGCTCGGGCACCCCCAGAAGAGGGAAGGAGACCCAGTACTTC. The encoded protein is CASSGTPRRGKETQYF.

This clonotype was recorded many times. The CDR3 is CASSFRLPDQPQHF. In nucleotides, the CDR3 is TGTGCCAGCAGTTTTAGACTCCCAGATCAGCCCCAGCATTTT. The chain links TRBV6-2 or TRBV6-3 to TRBJ1-5; no clear D. Germline CDR1 and CDR2: MNHEY and SVGEGT. Trimming stripped 4 bases from V and 5 bases from J, with 12 bases between. This CDR3 region has 14 residues.

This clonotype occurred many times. The CDR3 protein is CASSSPWGEGSYEQYF. DNA of the CDR3: TGTGCCAGCAGCTCCCCCTGGGGGGAGGGTTCCTACGAGCAGTACTTC. V usage is TRBV11-2 and J usage is TRBJ2-7, with TRBD2 matching over 7 bases. Germline trimming cut 4 bases from V and 1 base from J; bases unmatched to any gene: 10. The germline gives CDR1 SGHAT, CDR2 FQNNGV. This CDR3 comprises 16 residues.

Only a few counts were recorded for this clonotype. DNA of the CDR3: TGCGCCAGCAGTGAGTCGACATACAGATATTTT. It yields the protein CASSESTYRYF. This chain uses TRBV10-2 with TRBJ1-3; D uncertain. The CDR3 consists of 11 residues. Germline loops: CDR1 WSHSY, CDR2 SAAADI. V shed 0 bases and J shed 15 bases, with 9 bases lying between them.

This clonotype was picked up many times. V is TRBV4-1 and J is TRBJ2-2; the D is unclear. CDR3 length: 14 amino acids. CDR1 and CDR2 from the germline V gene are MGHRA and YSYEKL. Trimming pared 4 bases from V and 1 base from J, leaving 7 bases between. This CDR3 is CASSPKGNTGELFF. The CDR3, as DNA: TGCGCCAGCAGCCCGAAGGGGAACACCGGGGAGCTGTTTTTT.

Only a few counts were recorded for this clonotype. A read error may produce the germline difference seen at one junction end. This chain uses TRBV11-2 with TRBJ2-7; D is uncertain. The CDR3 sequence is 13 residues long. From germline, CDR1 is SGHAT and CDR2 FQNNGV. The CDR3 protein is CAGSLWSDYEQYF. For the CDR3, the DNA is TGTGCCGGCAGCTTATGGTCCGACTACGAGCAGTACTTC.

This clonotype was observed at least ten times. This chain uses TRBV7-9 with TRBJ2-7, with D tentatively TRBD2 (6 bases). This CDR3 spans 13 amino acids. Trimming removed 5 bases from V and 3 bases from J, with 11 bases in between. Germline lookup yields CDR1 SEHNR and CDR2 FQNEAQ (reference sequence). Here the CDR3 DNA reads TGTGCCAGCAGCCAAACTAGCATCTACGAGCAGTACTTC. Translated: CASSQTSIYEQYF.

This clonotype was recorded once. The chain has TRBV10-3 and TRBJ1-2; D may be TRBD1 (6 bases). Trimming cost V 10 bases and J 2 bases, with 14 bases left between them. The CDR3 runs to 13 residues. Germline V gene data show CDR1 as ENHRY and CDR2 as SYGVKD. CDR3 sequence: CASKPGQNYGYTF. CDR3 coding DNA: TGTGCCAGCAAGCCTGGACAGAACTATGGCTACACCTTC.

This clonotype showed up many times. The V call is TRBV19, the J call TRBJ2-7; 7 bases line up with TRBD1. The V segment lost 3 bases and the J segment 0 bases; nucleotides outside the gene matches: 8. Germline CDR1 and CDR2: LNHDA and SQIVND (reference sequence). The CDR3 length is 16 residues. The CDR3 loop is CASSIHHRDSSYEQYF. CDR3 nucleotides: TGTGCCAGTAGTATCCACCACCGGGACAGCTCCTACGAGCAGTACTTC.

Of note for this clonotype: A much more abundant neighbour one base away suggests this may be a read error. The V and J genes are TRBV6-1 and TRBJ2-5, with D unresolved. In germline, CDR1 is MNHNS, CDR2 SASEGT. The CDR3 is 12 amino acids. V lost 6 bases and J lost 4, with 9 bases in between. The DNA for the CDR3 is TGTGCCAGCAGGCCTCTCTCAGAGACCCAGTACTTC. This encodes CASRPLSETQYF.

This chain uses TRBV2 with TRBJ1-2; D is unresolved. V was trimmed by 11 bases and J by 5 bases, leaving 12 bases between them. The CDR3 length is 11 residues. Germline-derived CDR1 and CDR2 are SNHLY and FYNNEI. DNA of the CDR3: TGTGCCCTCATACGAGGGTATGGCTACACCTTC. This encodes CALIRGYGYTF.

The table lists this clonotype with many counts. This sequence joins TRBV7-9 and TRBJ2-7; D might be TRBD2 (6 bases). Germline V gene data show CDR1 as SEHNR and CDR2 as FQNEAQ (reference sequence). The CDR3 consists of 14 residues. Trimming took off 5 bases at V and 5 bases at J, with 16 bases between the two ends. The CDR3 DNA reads TGTGCCAGCAGCCTCTGGTACGGGGAGGACGAGCAGTACTTC. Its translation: CASSLWYGEDEQYF.

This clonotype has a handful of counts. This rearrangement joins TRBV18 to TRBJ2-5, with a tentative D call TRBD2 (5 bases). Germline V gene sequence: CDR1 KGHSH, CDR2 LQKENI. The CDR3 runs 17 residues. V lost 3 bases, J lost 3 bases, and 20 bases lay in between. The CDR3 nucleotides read TGTGCCAGCTCACCTCCGGCCCGCCCGGGGTGGGAAGAGACCCAGTACTTC. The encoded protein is CASSPPARPGWEETQYF.

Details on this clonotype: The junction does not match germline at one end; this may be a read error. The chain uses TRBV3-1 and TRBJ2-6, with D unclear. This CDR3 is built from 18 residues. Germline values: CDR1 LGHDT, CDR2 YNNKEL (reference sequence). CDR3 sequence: CANSPKMVYPLGANVLTF. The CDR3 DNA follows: TGTGCCAACAGCCCAAAGATGGTATACCCGCTGGGGGCCAACGTCCTGACTTTC. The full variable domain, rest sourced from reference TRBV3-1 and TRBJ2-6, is DTAVSQTPKYLVTQMGNDKSIKCEQNLGHDTMYWYKQDSKKFLKIMFSYNNKELIINETVPNRFSPKSPDKAHLNLHINSLELGDSAVYFCANSPKMVYPLGANVLTFGAGSRLTVL.

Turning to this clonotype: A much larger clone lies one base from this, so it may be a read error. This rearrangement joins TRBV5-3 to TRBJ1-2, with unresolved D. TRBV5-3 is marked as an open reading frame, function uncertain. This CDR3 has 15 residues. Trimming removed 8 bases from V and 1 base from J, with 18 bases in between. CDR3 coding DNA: TGTGCCAGCACCCCCCGGGCACAGCTTAACTATGGCTACACCTTC. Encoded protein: CASTPRAQLNYGYTF.

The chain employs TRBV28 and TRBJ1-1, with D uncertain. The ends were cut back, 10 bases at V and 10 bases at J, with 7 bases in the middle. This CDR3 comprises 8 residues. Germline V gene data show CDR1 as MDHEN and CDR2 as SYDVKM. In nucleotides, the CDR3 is TGTGCCACCTTCCCAGCTTTCTTT. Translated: CATFPAFF.

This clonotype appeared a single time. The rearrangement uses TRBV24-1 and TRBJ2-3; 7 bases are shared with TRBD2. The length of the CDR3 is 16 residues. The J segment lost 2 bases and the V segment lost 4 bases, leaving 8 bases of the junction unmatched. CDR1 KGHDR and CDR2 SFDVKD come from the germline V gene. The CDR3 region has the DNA TGTGCCACCAGTGAAGGGGCGGGGGAGCACACAGATACGCAGTATTTT. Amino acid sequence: CATSEGAGEHTDTQYF.

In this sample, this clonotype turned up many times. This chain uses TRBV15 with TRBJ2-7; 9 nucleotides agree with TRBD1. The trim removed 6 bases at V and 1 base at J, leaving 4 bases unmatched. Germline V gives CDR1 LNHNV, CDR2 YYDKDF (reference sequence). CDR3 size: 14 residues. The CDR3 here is CATSTGTGSYEQYF. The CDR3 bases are TGTGCCACCAGTACCGGGACAGGGTCCTACGAGCAGTACTTC.

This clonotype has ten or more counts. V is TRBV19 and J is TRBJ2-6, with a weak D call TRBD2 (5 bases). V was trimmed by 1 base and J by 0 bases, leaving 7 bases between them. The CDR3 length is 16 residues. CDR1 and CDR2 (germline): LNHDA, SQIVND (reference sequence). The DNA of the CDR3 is TGTGCCAGTAGTATAGGAGGGTACTCTGGGGCCAACGTCCTGACTTTC. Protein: CASSIGGYSGANVLTF.

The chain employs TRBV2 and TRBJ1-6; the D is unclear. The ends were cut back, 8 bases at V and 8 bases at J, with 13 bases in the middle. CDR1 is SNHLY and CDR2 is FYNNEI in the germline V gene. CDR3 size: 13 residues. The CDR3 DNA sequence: TGTGCCAGCGTGGACGACGGGTATTCACCCCTCCACTTT. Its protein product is CASVDDGYSPLHF.

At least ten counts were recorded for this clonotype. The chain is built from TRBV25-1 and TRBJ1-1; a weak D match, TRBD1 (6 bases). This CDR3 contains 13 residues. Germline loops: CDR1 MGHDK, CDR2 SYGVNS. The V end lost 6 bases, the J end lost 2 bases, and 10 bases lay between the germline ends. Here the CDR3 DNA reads TGTGCCAGCAGGAACAGGGTTAACACTGAAGCTTTCTTT. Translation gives CASRNRVNTEAFF.

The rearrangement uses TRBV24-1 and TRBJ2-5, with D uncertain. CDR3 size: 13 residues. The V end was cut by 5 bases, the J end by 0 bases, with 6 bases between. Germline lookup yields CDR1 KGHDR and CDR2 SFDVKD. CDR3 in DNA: TGTGCCACCAGTGCATCGAACCAAGAGACCCAGTACTTC. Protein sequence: CATSASNQETQYF.

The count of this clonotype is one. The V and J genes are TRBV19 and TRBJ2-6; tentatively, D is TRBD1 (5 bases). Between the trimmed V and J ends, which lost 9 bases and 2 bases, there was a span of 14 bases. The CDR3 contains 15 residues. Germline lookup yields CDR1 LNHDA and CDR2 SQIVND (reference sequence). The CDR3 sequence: CARSRVNTGANVLTF. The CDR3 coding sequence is TGTGCCAGAAGCAGGGTAAACACTGGGGCCAACGTCCTGACTTTC.

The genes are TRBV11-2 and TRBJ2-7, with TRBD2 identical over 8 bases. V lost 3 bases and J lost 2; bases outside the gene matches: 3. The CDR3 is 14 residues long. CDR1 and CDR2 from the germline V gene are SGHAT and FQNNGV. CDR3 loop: CASSLGGLAYEQYF. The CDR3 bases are TGTGCCAGCAGCTTGGGGGGACTAGCCTACGAGCAGTACTTC.

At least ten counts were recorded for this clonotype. In DNA form, the CDR3 reads TGCGCCAGCAGCTTGGGGCAGGTCCAAGCGCAGCAGTACTTC. It yields the protein CASSLGQVQAQQYF. The J gene is TRBJ2-7, the V gene TRBV5-1; D gene unclear. Germline V gene sequence: CDR1 SGHRS, CDR2 YFSETQ. This CDR3 has 14 amino acids. V shed 0 bases and J shed 8 bases, with 15 bases lying between them.

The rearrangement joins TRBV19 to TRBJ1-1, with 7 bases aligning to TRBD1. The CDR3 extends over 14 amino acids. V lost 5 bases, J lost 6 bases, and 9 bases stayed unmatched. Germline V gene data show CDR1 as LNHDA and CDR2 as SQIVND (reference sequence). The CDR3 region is CASSSGTVESEAFF. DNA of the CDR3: TGTGCCAGTAGTTCCGGGACAGTGGAGTCTGAAGCTTTCTTT.